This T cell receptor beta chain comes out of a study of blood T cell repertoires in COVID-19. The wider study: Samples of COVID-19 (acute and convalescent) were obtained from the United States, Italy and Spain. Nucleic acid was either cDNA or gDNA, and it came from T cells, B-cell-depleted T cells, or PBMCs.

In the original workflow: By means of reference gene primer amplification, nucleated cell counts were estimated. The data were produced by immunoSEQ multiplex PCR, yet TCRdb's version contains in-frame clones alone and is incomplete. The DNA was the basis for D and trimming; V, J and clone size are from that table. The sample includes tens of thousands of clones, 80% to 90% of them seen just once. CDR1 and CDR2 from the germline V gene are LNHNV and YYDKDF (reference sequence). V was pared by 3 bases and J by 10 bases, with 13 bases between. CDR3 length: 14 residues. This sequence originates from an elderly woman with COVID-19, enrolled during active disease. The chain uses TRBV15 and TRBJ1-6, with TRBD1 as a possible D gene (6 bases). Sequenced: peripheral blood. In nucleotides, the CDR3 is TGTGCCACCAGCAGGGACTGGACAGTGTCACCCCTCCACTTT. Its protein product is CATSRDWTVSPLHF.